The 14 T cell receptor beta chains in this list originate from one sample, sequenced in a study of T-cell memory formation after mild COVID-19. Each CDR3 protein gets one entry after TCRdb re-called the 5' RACE reads with MiXCR. The table shows hundreds of thousands of distinct CDR3 sequences, with roughly 21% occurring only once. Material: PBMCs or a T cell subset sorted from them (not recorded which). Receptors originate from an adult woman who had mild COVID-19 (a few samples of this study predate the infection). Cell type and time point are not known.

This sequence joins TRBV27 and TRBJ2-2, with no clear D. The CDR3 extends over 13 amino acids. V was trimmed by 7 bases and J by 3 bases, leaving 9 bases between them. Germline values: CDR1 MNHEY, CDR2 SMNVEV (reference sequence). CDR3 region: CASKESDTGELFF. The CDR3 region has the DNA TGTGCCAGCAAAGAGTCGGACACCGGGGAGCTGTTTTTT.

A few counts support this clonotype. The chain uses TRBV14 and TRBJ1-1; D not certain. Germline CDR1 SGHDN, CDR2 FVKESK. V was clipped by 1 base and J by 12 bases, with 18 bases between them. The CDR3 is 14 residues long. For the CDR3, the DNA is TGTGCCAGCAGCCAAGCTGGCGGCAGCGCCTGGTCTTTCTTT. This translates into CASSQAGGSAWSFF.

This clonotype was detected many times. The V gene is TRBV14, the J gene TRBJ2-7, with D perhaps TRBD1 or TRBD2 (5 bases each). The CDR3 is made up of 17 amino acids. Germline CDR1 SGHDN, CDR2 FVKESK. V was pared by 2 bases and J by 5 bases, with 22 bases between. As DNA, the CDR3 is TGTGCCAGCAGCCAATTAGAGGGGAACTGGCATAGGAACGAGCAGTACTTC. Protein: CASSQLEGNWHRNEQYF.

The rearrangement joins TRBV27 to TRBJ1-1; 8 bases map to TRBD1. CDR1 is MNHEY, CDR2 SMNVEV, per germline (reference sequence). This CDR3 spans 15 amino acids. V shed 5 bases and J 4 bases; nucleotides not matched to a gene: 9. The CDR3 sequence is CASSPRQGRRTEAFF. The CDR3 bases are TGTGCCAGCAGTCCCCGACAGGGGAGGCGCACTGAAGCTTTCTTT.

This chain joins TRBV30 and TRBJ2-1; D might be TRBD2 (6 bases). CDR3 length equals 13 residues. Looked up from germline, CDR1 is GTSNPN and CDR2 is SVGIG (reference sequence). Trimming shortened V by 8 bases and J by 8 bases, and 19 bases separated the two germline ends. The CDR3 protein is CARLGRGFHEQFF. In DNA form, the CDR3 reads TGTGCCAGGCTCGGGAGAGGGTTCCATGAGCAGTTCTTC. Full variable domain (missing parts from reference TRBV30 and TRBJ2-1): SQTIHQWPATLVQPVGSPLSLECTVEGTSNPNLYWYRQAAGRGLQLLFYSVGIGQISSEVPQNLSASRPQDRQFILSSKKLLLSDSGFYLCARLGRGFHEQFFGPGTRLTVL.

The chain carries TRBV10-2 and TRBJ2-1; 11 nucleotides line up with TRBD2. J lost 5 bases, V lost 5 bases, and 11 bases had no gene match. The CDR3 runs 17 residues. Germline lookup yields CDR1 WSHSY and CDR2 SAAADI. DNA of the CDR3: TGCGCCAGCAGTATGGACAGACCGGGACTAGCGGACAATGAGCAGTTCTTC. It is translated as CASSMDRPGLADNEQFF.

The rearrangement uses TRBV6-4 and TRBJ2-1; no clear D. V was shortened by 0 bases and J by 7 bases, with 7 bases between the two germline ends. This CDR3 has 13 amino acids. The germline V gene has CDR1 MRHNA and CDR2 SNTAGT. CDR3 sequence reads: CASSDSVLNEQFF. The CDR3, as DNA: TGTGCCAGCAGTGACTCGGTGCTGAATGAGCAGTTCTTC.

The V gene is TRBV7-2, the J gene TRBJ2-7; D call uncertain. Trimming cost V 5 bases and J 3 bases, with 11 bases left between them. There are 13 residues in the CDR3. Per the germline V gene, CDR1 is SGHTA and CDR2 is FQGNSA. CDR3 residues: CASSHRANYEQYF. The CDR3 DNA reads TGTGCCAGCAGCCATCGGGCCAACTACGAGCAGTACTTC.

This clonotype was seen a few times. The rearrangement links TRBV7-9 to TRBJ1-3, with 7 bases fitting TRBD1. V shed 6 bases and J 1 base; nucleotides not matched to a gene: 27. Germline CDR1 reads SEHNR; CDR2 reads FQNEAQ (reference sequence). The CDR3 sequence is 22 residues long. Here the CDR3 DNA reads TGTGCCAGCAGGGACCCGGGACAGTTGTACGCCCGGTCGGGTGGATCTGGAAACACCATATATTTT. Translation gives CASRDPGQLYARSGGSGNTIYF.

V gene TRBV20-1 combines with J gene TRBJ2-1, with TRBD2 as a possible D gene (6 bases). This CDR3 is built from 11 residues. Germline lookup yields CDR1 DFQATT and CDR2 SNEGSKA (reference sequence). The CDR3 sequence is CMGEDYNEQFF. Written as DNA, the CDR3 is TGCATGGGGGAGGACTACAATGAGCAGTTCTTC.

This clonotype was observed a handful of times. The chain links TRBV27 to TRBJ2-4; TRBD1 matches at 9 bases. Germline CDR1 and CDR2: MNHEY and SMNVEV (reference sequence). J gave up 8 bases and V 3 bases, and 11 bases lay outside the gene matches. This CDR3 is 16 amino acids long. The CDR3 is CASSLSGTGNRDIQYF. The CDR3 DNA reads as TGTGCCAGCAGTTTGTCCGGGACAGGGAATAGGGACATTCAGTACTTC.

This clonotype has only a few counts. The rearrangement links TRBV12-3 or TRBV12-4 to TRBJ1-1; D remains ambiguous. Between the trimmed V and J ends, which lost 6 bases and 8 bases, there was a span of 19 bases. The CDR3 runs 14 residues. CDR3 residues: CASSPRTVGSEAFF. In DNA form, the CDR3 reads TGTGCCAGCAGCCCCAGGACCGTGGGAAGCGAAGCTTTCTTT.

The chain has TRBV18 and TRBJ1-2, with D perhaps TRBD1 (5 bases). Germline lookup yields CDR1 KGHSH and CDR2 LQKENI. V gave up 6 bases and J gave up 3 bases, with 11 bases separating them. This CDR3 contains 13 residues. The CDR3 here is CASSPGEDYGYTF. The DNA for the CDR3 is TGTGCCAGCTCCCCGGGGGAGGACTATGGCTACACCTTC.

J is TRBJ1-6 and V is TRBV12-3 or TRBV12-4; possible D gene TRBD1, 5 bases. The CDR3 length is 13 residues. The V gene lost 7 bases and the J gene lost 10 bases, with 14 bases spanning the gap. DNA of the CDR3: TGTGCCAGCATCAGCAGACAGTCATCACCCCTCCACTTT. Residues: CASISRQSSPLHF.